This paragraph covers one TCR beta chain sequence. The RNA input was roughly 0.45 to 1 ug, and it was reverse transcribed with random hexamers. In TCRdb, the immunoSEQ multiplex PCR reads were re-called with MiXCR into one record per CDR3 protein. The table has 210,000 or so distinct CDR3 sequences, 92% seen once. The data are from a study of CD8 T cells in Susac syndrome. V dropped 7 bases and J dropped 4 bases, with 16 bases sitting between them. Germline values: CDR1 LNHDA, CDR2 SQIVND (reference sequence). The CDR3 totals 14 residues. This chain joins TRBV19 and TRBJ1-2, with D hard to call. This TCR came from a human donor with multiple sclerosis. Sample: CD8+ T cells from PBMCs. DNA of the CDR3: TGTGCCAGTAACCCGGACGGCGGCCCCTATGGCTACACCTTC. Translating it yields CASNPDGGPYGYTF.